One and the same sample provided the 26 T cell receptor beta chains below, sequenced in a study of T cells after yellow fever vaccination. TCRdb itself ran the 5' RACE reads through MiXCR, one entry per CDR3 protein. The table has roughly 110,000 distinct CDR3 sequences, roughly 8.9% seen once. The sample consisted of CD8+ T cells sorted from PBMCs, taken 45 days after the yellow fever booster vaccination. These receptors originate from a man in his thirties or forties who received the YFV17D yellow fever vaccine.

The chain links TRBV18 to TRBJ2-7; D unresolved. The germline V gene has CDR1 KGHSH and CDR2 LQKENI. This CDR3 region has 14 residues. V lost 6 bases and J 0 bases, leaving 12 bases between the germline ends. Written as DNA, the CDR3 is TGTGCCAGCTCGCCGGAACCGTACTCCTACGAGCAGTACTTC. Residues: CASSPEPYSYEQYF.

This clonotype was seen a few times. The chain uses TRBV5-1 and TRBJ2-5; D remains ambiguous. CDR3 length: 16 amino acids. Trimming took 4 bases from V and 0 from J, leaving 16 bases between them. CDR1 is SGHRS and CDR2 is YFSETQ in the germline V gene. The CDR3 DNA reads as TGCGCCAGCAGCGCCCCAAGATTCTTAGACCAAGAGACCCAGTACTTC. This gives the protein CASSAPRFLDQETQYF.

Many counts were recorded for this clonotype. The chain has TRBV20-1 and TRBJ2-7; the D is unclear. Per germline, CDR1 DFQATT and CDR2 SNEGSKA (reference sequence). CDR3 length: 11 amino acids. The V and J ends lost 3 bases and 3 bases respectively, with 6 bases between them. CDR3 sequence: CSASLGYEQYF. CDR3 coding DNA: TGCAGTGCTAGCCTAGGCTACGAGCAGTACTTC.

This clonotype was seen ten or more times. This chain uses TRBV6-5 with TRBJ2-3; D is ambiguous. In germline, CDR1 is MNHEY, CDR2 SVGAGI. Trimming removed 2 bases from V and 6 bases from J, with 9 bases in between. The CDR3 consists of 13 residues. The CDR3 DNA sequence: TGTGCCAGCAGTTACGGCTCCGGGGATACGCAGTATTTT. Amino acids: CASSYGSGDTQYF.

In this sample, this clonotype turned up many times. The chain couples TRBV27 to TRBJ2-3; 8 bases are shared with TRBD2. Germline V gene data show CDR1 as MNHEY and CDR2 as SMNVEV (reference sequence). Unmatched junction bases numbered 7, after V lost 10 bases and J lost 1 base. CDR3 length: 14 amino acids. The CDR3 region is CATALAAGTDTQYF. The CDR3 DNA reads TGTGCCACAGCACTAGCGGCAGGCACAGATACGCAGTATTTT.

This sequence joins TRBV29-1 and TRBJ2-7, with D possibly being TRBD1 (6 bases). From germline, CDR1 is SQVTM and CDR2 ANQGSEA. Between the trimmed V and J ends, which lost 0 bases and 0 bases, there was a span of 21 bases. CDR3 length: 18 residues. CDR3 region: CSVEERGRGPLSSYEQYF. DNA of the CDR3: TGCAGCGTTGAAGAGAGGGGCAGGGGCCCACTAAGCTCCTACGAGCAGTACTTC.

This clonotype was detected a few times. This chain connects TRBV7-8 to TRBJ2-3; 8 nucleotides align to TRBD2. This CDR3 has 16 amino acids. V dropped 5 bases and J dropped 2; count of bases not matched to a gene: 9. The germline gives CDR1 SGHVS, CDR2 FQNEAQ. For the CDR3, the DNA is TGTGCCAGCAGCCTACCTAGCGGGTTTGTCACAGATACGCAGTATTTT. It codes for CASSLPSGFVTDTQYF.

This clonotype was detected a few times. The V gene is TRBV7-2, the J gene TRBJ2-2; D not resolved. The CDR3 extends over 15 amino acids. V lost 5 bases to trimming and J lost 2 bases, with 12 bases between them. Germline V gene lookup returns CDR1 SGHTA and CDR2 FQGNSA. The CDR3 sequence: CASSAPEKNTGELFF. CDR3 in DNA: TGTGCCAGCAGCGCCCCTGAGAAAAACACCGGGGAGCTGTTTTTT.

The J gene is TRBJ2-1, the V gene TRBV19; a weak D match, TRBD2 (5 bases). Germline V gene lookup returns CDR1 LNHDA and CDR2 SQIVND (reference sequence). The CDR3 runs to 15 residues. Trimming stripped 5 bases from V and 5 bases from J, with 16 bases between. As DNA, the CDR3 is TGTGCCAGTAGTCCGTTAGCTAGCTCTCACAATGAGCAGTTCTTC. Translation gives CASSPLASSHNEQFF.

This clonotype was seen at least ten times. The chain uses TRBV10-2 and TRBJ2-5, with a possible D match to TRBD1 (5 bases). The CDR3 spans 14 residues. Germline V gene sequence: CDR1 WSHSY, CDR2 SAAADI. Trimming stripped 6 bases from V and 2 bases from J, with 13 bases between. The CDR3 sequence: CASRADTLQETQYF. CDR3 nucleotide sequence: TGCGCCAGCAGGGCGGACACCCTACAAGAGACCCAGTACTTC.

The sample holds many counts of this clonotype. This rearrangement joins TRBV27 to TRBJ2-1; TRBD2 agrees at 10 bases. The V and J ends lost 0 bases and 0 bases, in that order; junction bases with no gene match: 8. The germline CDR1 and CDR2 sequences are MNHEY and SMNVEV (reference sequence). This CDR3 is 19 amino acids long. The CDR3 nucleotides read TGTGCCAGCAGTTTATCCCCAGCGGGAGGGCTTGGCTCCTACAATGAGCAGTTCTTC. Protein: CASSLSPAGGLGSYNEQFF.

This clonotype was detected only a few times. The rearrangement uses TRBV5-6 and TRBJ2-7; D may be TRBD1 (6 bases). Germline values: CDR1 SGHDT, CDR2 YYEEEE. V lost 3 bases, J lost 6 bases, and 10 bases lay in between. This CDR3 is built from 12 residues. CDR3 DNA sequence: TGTGCCAGCAGCTCTAACAGGGTCGAGCAGTACTTC. It is translated as CASSSNRVEQYF.

This clonotype was seen repeatedly, ten times or more. The rearrangement joins TRBV7-8 to TRBJ1-4; D ambiguous. Between the trimmed V and J ends, which lost 3 bases and 0 bases, there was a span of 8 bases. The CDR3 loop spans 15 amino acids. Per the germline V gene, CDR1 is SGHVS and CDR2 is FQNEAQ. DNA for the CDR3: TGTGCCAGCAGCTTGGGGATTGCAACTAATGAAAAACTGTTTTTT. Protein product: CASSLGIATNEKLFF.

This clonotype was recorded many times. This rearrangement joins TRBV29-1 to TRBJ2-7; D not resolved. V shed 5 bases and J shed 0 bases, with 11 bases lying between them. Per germline, CDR1 SQVTM and CDR2 ANQGSEA. This CDR3 is 13 amino acids long. CDR3 bases: TGCAGCGTTTCAGACTTACACTCCTACGAGCAGTACTTC. It specifies CSVSDLHSYEQYF.

This clonotype was picked up a small number of times. Here the CDR3 reads CASSNSRIRSGSYNEQFF. In nucleotides, the CDR3 is TGTGCCAGCAGCAACTCCAGAATCCGAAGCGGCTCCTACAATGAGCAGTTCTTC. The rearrangement links TRBV28 to TRBJ2-1; a possible D gene is TRBD2 (5 bases). The germline CDR1 and CDR2 sequences are MDHEN and SYDVKM. Between the trimmed V and J ends, which lost 6 bases and 0 bases, there was a span of 21 bases. This CDR3 has 18 amino acids.

This clonotype showed up many times. The J gene is TRBJ1-1, the V gene TRBV7-2; D perhaps matches TRBD1 (5 bases). Trimming removed 8 bases at V and 4 bases at J, with 17 bases between. Germline CDR1 SGHTA, CDR2 FQGNSA. This CDR3 spans 14 amino acids. Here the CDR3 DNA reads TGTGCCAGCGGTGAGATGGGACTACCCACTGAAGCTTTCTTT. It encodes CASGEMGLPTEAFF.

This clonotype turned up a few times. The rearrangement links TRBV10-2 to TRBJ2-4; D is uncertain. The CDR3 spans 13 residues. V gave up 0 bases and J gave up 15 bases, with 15 bases separating them. Looked up from germline, CDR1 is WSHSY and CDR2 is SAAADI. CDR3 residues: CASSESFGDPGYF. The DNA of the CDR3 is TGCGCCAGCAGTGAGTCATTCGGAGACCCGGGGTACTTC.

Ten or more counts support this clonotype. This chain links TRBV29-1 with TRBJ2-3; D call uncertain. Germline values: CDR1 SQVTM, CDR2 ANQGSEA. The V end was cut by 4 bases, the J end by 6 bases, with 14 bases between. This CDR3 is 13 amino acids long. CDR3 DNA sequence: TGCAGCGTTGCTGGGTTGGATGTGGATACGCAGTATTTT. It is translated as CSVAGLDVDTQYF.

This clonotype has at least ten counts. The J gene is TRBJ2-1, the V gene TRBV20-1; D is perhaps TRBD1 (6 bases). CDR3 length equals 12 residues. V shed 5 bases and J shed 7 bases, with 12 bases lying between them. Per the germline V gene, CDR1 is DFQATT and CDR2 is SNEGSKA (reference sequence). The CDR3 protein is CSASATGNEQFF. CDR3 coding DNA: TGCAGTGCTTCGGCTACAGGGAATGAGCAGTTCTTC.

There are a few counts of this clonotype. V is TRBV5-6 and J is TRBJ2-7; a weak D match, TRBD2 (6 bases). Trimming took 5 bases from V and 2 from J, leaving 11 bases between them. The CDR3 contains 13 residues. Germline CDR1 is SGHDT and CDR2 is YYEEEE. CDR3 protein: CASSGGITYEQYF. The CDR3 DNA follows: TGTGCCAGCAGTGGCGGGATAACCTACGAGCAGTACTTC.

This clonotype was counted at least ten times. The chain joins TRBV24-1 to TRBJ1-1; D remains unclear. CDR1 is KGHDR and CDR2 is SFDVKD in the germline V gene. Trimming shortened V by 4 bases and J by 4 bases, and 18 bases separated the two germline ends. The CDR3 consists of 16 residues. This CDR3 reads CATSDRLEGLSTEAFF. CDR3 bases: TGTGCCACCAGTGACCGACTCGAGGGTTTGAGCACTGAAGCTTTCTTT.

The table lists this clonotype with many counts. This sequence joins TRBV20-1 and TRBJ2-1; possibly TRBD2 for D (5 bases). In germline, CDR1 is DFQATT, CDR2 SNEGSKA (reference sequence). The CDR3 loop spans 14 amino acids. Trimming pared 4 bases from V and 2 bases from J, leaving 12 bases between. The CDR3 region is CSAISVQAYNEQFF. CDR3 DNA sequence: TGCAGTGCTATTAGCGTCCAGGCCTACAATGAGCAGTTCTTC.

This clonotype came up a few times. In DNA, the CDR3 is TGTGCCAGCACCGGGACTCCGAACACCGGGGAGCTGTTTTTT. Translating gives CASTGTPNTGELFF. V usage is TRBV30 and J usage is TRBJ2-2; possibly TRBD2 for D (6 bases). V dropped 8 bases and J dropped 0 bases, with 13 bases sitting between them. The CDR3 runs to 14 residues. CDR1 is GTSNPN, CDR2 SVGIG, per germline (reference sequence).

This clonotype showed up just a few times. CDR3 nucleotides: TGTGCCTGGAGCGGTCCTTACCAGCAGTATTTT. Its translation is CAWSGPYQQYF. The genes are TRBV30 and TRBJ2-3; no clear D. The V gene lost 3 bases and the J gene lost 11 bases, with 12 bases spanning the gap. This CDR3 contains 11 residues. CDR1 is GTSNPN and CDR2 is SVGIG in the germline V gene (reference sequence).

This clonotype was found a few times. The rearrangement joins TRBV29-1 to TRBJ2-2; D may be TRBD2 (5 bases). CDR1 is SQVTM, CDR2 ANQGSEA, per germline. Trimming cost V 4 bases and J 7 bases, with 16 bases left between them. This CDR3 comprises 14 residues. The DNA of the CDR3 is TGCAGCGTTGCCTCAGGAGGTCGACGCGGGGAGCTGTTTTTT. Translating it yields CSVASGGRRGELFF.

This clonotype has just a few counts. The rearrangement links TRBV19 to TRBJ2-7; maybe TRBD2 (5 bases). V dropped 0 bases and J dropped 3 bases, with 9 bases sitting between them. Germline CDR1 reads LNHDA; CDR2 reads SQIVND (reference sequence). The CDR3 runs to 14 residues. CDR3 DNA: TGTGCCAGTAGTATAGACCGAGGAGGCTACGAGCAGTACTTC. This encodes CASSIDRGGYEQYF.